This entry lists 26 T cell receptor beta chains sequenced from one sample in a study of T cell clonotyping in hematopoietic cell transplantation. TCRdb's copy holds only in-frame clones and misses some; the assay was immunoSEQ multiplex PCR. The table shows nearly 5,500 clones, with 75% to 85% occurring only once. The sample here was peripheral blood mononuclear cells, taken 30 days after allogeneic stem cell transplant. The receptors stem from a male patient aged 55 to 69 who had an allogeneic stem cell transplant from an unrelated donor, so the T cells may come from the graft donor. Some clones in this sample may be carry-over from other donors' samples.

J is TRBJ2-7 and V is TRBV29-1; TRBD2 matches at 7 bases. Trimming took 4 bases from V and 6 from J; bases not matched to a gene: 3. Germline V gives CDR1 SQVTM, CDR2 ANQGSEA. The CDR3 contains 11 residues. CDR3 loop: CSVAAGSEQYF. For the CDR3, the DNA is TGCAGCGTTGCAGCGGGGTCCGAGCAGTACTTC.

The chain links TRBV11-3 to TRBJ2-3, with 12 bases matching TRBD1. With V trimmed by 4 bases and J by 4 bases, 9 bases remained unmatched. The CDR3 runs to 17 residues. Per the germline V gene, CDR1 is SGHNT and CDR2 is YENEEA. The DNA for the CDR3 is TGTGCCAGCAGCTCTCAGGGACAGGGGGCTGGATCAGATACGCAGTATTTT. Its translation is CASSSQGQGAGSDTQYF.

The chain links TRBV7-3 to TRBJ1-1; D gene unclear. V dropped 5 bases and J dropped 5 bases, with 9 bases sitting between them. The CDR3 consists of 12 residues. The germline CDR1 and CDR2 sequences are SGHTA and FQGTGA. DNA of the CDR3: TGTGCCAGCAGCGTACCGGGGACTGAAGCTTTCTTT. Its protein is CASSVPGTEAFF.

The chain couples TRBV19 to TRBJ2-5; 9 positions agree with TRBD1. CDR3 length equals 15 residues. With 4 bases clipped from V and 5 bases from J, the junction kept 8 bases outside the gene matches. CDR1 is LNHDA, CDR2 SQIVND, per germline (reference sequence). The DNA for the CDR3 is TGTGCCAGTAGTAGCACAGGGGGCGAGGGGGAGACCCAGTACTTC. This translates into CASSSTGGEGETQYF.

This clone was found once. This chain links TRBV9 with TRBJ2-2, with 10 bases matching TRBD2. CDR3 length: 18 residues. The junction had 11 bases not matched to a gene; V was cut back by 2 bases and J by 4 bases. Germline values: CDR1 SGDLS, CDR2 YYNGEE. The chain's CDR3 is CASSVGSGGASATGELFF. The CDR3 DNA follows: TGTGCCAGCAGCGTGGGAAGCGGGGGGGCTTCCGCCACCGGGGAGCTGTTTTTT.

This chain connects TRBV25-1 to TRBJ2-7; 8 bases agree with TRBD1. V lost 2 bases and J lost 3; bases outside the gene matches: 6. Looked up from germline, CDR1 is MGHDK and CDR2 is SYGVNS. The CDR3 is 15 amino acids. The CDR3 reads CASSEPQGASYEQYF. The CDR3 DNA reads TGTGCCAGCAGTGAACCGCAGGGGGCGAGCTACGAGCAGTACTTC.

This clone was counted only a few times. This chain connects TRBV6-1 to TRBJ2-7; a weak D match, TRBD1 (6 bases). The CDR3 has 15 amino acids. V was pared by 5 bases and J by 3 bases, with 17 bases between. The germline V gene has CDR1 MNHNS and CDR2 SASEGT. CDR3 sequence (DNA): TGTGCCAGCAGTCGACTGAGGCCAGGGGACTACGAGCAGTACTTC. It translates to CASSRLRPGDYEQYF.

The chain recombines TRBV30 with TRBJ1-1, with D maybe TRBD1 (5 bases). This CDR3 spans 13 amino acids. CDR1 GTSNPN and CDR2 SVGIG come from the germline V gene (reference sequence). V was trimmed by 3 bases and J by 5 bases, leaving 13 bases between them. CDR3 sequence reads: CAWRGDLATEAFF. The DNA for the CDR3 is TGTGCCTGGAGGGGGGATTTAGCGACTGAAGCTTTCTTT. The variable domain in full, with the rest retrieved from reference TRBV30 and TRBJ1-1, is SQTIHQWPATLVQPVGSPLSLECTVEGTSNPNLYWYRQAAGRGLQLLFYSVGIGQISSEVPQNLSASRPQDRQFILSSKKLLLSDSGFYLCAWRGDLATEAFFGQGTRLTVV.

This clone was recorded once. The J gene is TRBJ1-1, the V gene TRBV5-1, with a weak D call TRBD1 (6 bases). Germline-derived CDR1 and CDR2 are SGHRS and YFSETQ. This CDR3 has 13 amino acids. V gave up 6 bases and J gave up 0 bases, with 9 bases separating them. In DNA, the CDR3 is TGCGCCAGCACCACAGGGTTGAACACTGAAGCTTTCTTT. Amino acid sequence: CASTTGLNTEAFF.

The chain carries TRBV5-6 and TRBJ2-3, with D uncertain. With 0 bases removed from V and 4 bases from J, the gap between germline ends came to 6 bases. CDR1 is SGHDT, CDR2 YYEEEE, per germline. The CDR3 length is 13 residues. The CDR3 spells CASSLGASDTQYF. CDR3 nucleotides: TGTGCCAGCAGCTTGGGAGCGTCAGATACGCAGTATTTT.

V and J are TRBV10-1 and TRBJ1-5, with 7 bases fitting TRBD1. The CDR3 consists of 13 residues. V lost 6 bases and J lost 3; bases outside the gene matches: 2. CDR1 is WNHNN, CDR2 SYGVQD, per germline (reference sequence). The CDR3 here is CASSGQVNQPQHF. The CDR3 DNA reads TGCGCCAGCAGCGGACAGGTCAATCAGCCCCAGCATTTT.

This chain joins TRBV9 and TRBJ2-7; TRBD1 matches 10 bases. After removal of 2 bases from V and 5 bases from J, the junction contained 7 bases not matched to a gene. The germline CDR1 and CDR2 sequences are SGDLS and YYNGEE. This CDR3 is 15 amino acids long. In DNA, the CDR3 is TGTGCCAGCAGCGTGTCCGGGACAGGGGCAAACGAGCAGTACTTC. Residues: CASSVSGTGANEQYF.

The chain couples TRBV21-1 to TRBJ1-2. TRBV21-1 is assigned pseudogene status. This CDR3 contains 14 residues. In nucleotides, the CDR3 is TGTGCCAGCAGCAATCCTCAAGGGGGGCTAGGCTACACCTTC. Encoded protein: CASSNPQGGLGYTF.

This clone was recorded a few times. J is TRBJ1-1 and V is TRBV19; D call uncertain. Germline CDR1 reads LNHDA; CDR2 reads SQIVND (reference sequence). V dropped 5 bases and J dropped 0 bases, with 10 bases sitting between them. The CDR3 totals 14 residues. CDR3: CASSPGGVNTEAFF. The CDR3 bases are TGTGCCAGTAGTCCTGGTGGGGTGAACACTGAAGCTTTCTTT.

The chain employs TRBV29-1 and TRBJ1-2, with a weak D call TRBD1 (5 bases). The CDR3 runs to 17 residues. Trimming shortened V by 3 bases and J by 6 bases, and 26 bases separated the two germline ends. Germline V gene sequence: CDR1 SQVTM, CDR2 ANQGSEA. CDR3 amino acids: CSVDWFLGGAGNDGYTF. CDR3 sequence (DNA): TGCAGCGTTGATTGGTTTCTAGGAGGGGCGGGGAATGATGGCTACACCTTC.

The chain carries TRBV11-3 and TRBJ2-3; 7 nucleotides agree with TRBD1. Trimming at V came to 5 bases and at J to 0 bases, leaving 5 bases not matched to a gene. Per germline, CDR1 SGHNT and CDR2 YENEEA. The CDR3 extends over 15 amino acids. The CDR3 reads CASSPGTVSTDTQYF. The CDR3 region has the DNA TGTGCCAGCAGCCCCGGGACAGTTAGCACAGATACGCAGTATTTT.

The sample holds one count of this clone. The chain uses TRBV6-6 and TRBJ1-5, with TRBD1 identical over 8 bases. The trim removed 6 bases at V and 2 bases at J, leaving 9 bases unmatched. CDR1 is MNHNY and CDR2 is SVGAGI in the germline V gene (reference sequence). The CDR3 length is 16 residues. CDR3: CASSLAPGGGNQPQHF. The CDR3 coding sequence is TGTGCCAGCAGCCTGGCCCCAGGGGGCGGCAATCAGCCCCAGCATTTT.

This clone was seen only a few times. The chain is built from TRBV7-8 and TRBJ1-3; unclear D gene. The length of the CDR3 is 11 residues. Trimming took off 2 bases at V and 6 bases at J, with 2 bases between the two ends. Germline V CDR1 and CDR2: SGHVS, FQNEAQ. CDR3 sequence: CASSLTNTIYF. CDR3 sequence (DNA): TGTGCCAGCAGCTTAACAAACACCATATATTTT.

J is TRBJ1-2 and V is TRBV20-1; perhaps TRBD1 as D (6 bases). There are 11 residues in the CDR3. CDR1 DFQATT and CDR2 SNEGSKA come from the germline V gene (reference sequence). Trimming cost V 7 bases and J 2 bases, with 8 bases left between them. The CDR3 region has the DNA TGCAGTGGCGGGGGCAACTATGGCTACACCTTC. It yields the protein CSGGGNYGYTF.

CDR3 protein: CSVELRRAGTEAFF. CDR3 nucleotide sequence: TGCAGCGTTGAGCTTCGCAGGGCGGGCACTGAAGCTTTCTTT. The rearrangement uses TRBV29-1 and TRBJ1-1, with a tentative D call TRBD1 (5 bases). Germline V CDR1 and CDR2: SQVTM, ANQGSEA. There are 14 residues in the CDR3. The ends were cut back, 3 bases at V and 4 bases at J, with 15 bases in the middle.

The CDR3 here is CASSLVLADNEQFF. The CDR3 DNA sequence: TGTGCCAGCAGCTTGGTTTTAGCGGACAATGAGCAGTTCTTC. This sequence joins TRBV5-4 and TRBJ2-1, with D possibly matching TRBD2 (6 bases). The germline V and J ends were trimmed by 0 bases and 5 bases, with 9 bases remaining between them. The CDR3 consists of 14 residues. Germline CDR1 reads SGHNT; CDR2 reads YYREEE (reference sequence).

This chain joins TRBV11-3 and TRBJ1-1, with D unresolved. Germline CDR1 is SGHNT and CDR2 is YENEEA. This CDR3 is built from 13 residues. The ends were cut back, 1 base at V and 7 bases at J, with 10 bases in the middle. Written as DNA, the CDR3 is TGTGCCAGCAGCTTAGGGTATAGGAGTGAAGCTTTCTTT. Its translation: CASSLGYRSEAFF. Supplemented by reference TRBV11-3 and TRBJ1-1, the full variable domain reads EAGVVQSPRYKIIEKKQPVAFWCNPISGHNTLYWYLQNLGQGPELLIRYENEEAVDDSQLPKDRFSAERLKGVDSTLKIQPAELGDSAVYLCASSLGYRSEAFFGQGTRLTVV.

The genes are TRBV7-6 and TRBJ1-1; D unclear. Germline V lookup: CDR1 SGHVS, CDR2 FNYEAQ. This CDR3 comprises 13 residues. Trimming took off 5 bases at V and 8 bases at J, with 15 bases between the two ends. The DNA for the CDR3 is TGTGCCAGCAGCCCCCCGGACGCCTACGAAGCTTTCTTT. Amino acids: CASSPPDAYEAFF.

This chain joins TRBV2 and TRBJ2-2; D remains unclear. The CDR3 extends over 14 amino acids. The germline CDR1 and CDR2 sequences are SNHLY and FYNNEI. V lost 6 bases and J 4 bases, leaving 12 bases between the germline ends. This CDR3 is CASRGQLLTGELFF. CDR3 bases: TGTGCCAGCAGAGGGCAGCTTCTCACCGGGGAGCTGTTTTTT.

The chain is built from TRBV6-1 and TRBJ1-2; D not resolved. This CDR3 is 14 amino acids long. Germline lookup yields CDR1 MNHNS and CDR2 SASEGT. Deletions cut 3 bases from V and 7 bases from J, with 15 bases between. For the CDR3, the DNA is TGTGCCAGCAGTGAGGGTCGTGATTTCTCTGGCTACACCTTC. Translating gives CASSEGRDFSGYTF.

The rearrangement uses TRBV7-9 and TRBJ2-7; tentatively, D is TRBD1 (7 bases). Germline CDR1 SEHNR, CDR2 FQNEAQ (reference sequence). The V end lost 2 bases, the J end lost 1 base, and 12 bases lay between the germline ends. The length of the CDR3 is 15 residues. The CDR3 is CASSLPGGQSYEQYF. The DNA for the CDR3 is TGTGCCAGCAGCTTACCCGGGGGACAGTCCTACGAGCAGTACTTC. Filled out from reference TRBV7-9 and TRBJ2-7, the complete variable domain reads DTGVSQNPRHKITKRGQNVTFRCDPISEHNRLYWYRQTLGQGPEFLTYFQNEAQLEKSRLLSDRFSAERPKGSFSTLEIQRTEQGDSAMYLCASSLPGGQSYEQYFGPGTRLTVT.